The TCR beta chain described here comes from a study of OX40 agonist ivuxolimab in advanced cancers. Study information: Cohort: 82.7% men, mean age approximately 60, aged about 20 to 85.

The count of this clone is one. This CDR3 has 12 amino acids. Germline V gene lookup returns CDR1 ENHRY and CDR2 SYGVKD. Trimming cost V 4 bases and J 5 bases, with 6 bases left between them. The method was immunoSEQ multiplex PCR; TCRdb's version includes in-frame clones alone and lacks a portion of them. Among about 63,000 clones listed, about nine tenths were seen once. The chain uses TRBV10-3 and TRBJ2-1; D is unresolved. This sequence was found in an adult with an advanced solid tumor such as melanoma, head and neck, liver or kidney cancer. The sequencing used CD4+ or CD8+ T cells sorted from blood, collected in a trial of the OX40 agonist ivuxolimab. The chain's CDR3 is CAISATHNEQFF. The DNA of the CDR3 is TGTGCCATCAGTGCGACCCACAATGAGCAGTTCTTC.